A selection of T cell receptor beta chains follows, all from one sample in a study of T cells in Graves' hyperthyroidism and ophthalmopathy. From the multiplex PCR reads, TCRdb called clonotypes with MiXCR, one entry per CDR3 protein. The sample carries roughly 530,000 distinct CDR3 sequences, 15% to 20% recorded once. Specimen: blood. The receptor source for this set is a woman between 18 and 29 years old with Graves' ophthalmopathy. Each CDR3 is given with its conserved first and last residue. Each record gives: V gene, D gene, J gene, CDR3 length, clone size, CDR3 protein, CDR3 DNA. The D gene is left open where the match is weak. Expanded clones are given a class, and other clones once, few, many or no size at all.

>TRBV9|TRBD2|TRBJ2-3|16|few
CASSVEGGREADTQYF
TGTGCCAGCAGCGTAGAAGGTGGGAGGGAAGCAGATACGCAGTATTTT
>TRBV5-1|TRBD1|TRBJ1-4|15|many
CASSVGTAGGEKLFF
TGCGCCAGCAGCGTGGGGACAGCCGGCGGTGAAAAACTGTTTTTT
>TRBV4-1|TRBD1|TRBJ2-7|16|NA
CASSQEGTGGSYEQYF
TGCGCCAGCAGCCAAGAGGGGACAGGGGGGTCCTACGAGCAGTACTTC
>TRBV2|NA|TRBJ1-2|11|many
CANRVKDGYTF
TGTGCCAACAGGGTTAAGGATGGCTACACCTTC
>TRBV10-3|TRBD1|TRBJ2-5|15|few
CAISESPRGQETQYF
TGTGCCATCAGTGAGTCACCCAGGGGGCAGGAGACCCAGTACTTC
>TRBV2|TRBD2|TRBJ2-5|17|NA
CASSEDRLAGEQETQYF
TGTGCCAGCAGTGAAGATAGACTAGCGGGAGAACAAGAGACCCAGTACTTC
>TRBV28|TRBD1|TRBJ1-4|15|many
CASSIGQASNEKLFF
TGTGCCAGCAGTATCGGACAGGCGTCGAATGAAAAACTGTTTTTT
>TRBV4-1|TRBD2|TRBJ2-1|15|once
CASSQVPSGNYEQFF
TGCGCCAGCAGCCAAGTTCCTAGCGGGAACTATGAGCAGTTCTTC
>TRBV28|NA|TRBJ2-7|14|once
CASSFGTNGYEQYF
TGTGCCAGCAGTTTCGGAACTAACGGTTACGAGCAGTACTTC
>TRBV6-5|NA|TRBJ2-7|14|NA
CASSYPLGGYEQYF
TGTGCCAGCAGTTACCCCCTTGGGGGGTACGAGCAGTACTTC
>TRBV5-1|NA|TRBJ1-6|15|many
CASSLESSYNSPLHF
TGCGCCAGCAGCTTGGAGAGCTCCTATAATTCACCCCTCCACTTT
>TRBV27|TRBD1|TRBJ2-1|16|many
CASSSRDSHSYNEQFF
TGTGCCAGCAGTTCCCGGGACAGCCATTCCTACAATGAGCAGTTCTTC
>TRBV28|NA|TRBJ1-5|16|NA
CASSILQGNSNRPQHF
TGTGCCAGCAGTATCTTACAGGGAAATAGCAATCGGCCCCAGCATTTT
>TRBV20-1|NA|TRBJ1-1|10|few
CSAGGYEAFF
TGCAGTGCTGGGGGCTATGAAGCTTTCTTT
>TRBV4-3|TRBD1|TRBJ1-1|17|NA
CASSQGTGDPKGFEAFF
TGCGCCAGCAGCCAAGGGACAGGGGACCCTAAAGGTTTTGAAGCTTTCTTT
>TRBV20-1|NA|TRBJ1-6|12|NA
CSARDLYSPLHF
TGCAGTGCTAGAGATCTGTATTCTCCCCTCCACTTT
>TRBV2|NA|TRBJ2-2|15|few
CASSETGLGTGELFF
TGTGCCAGCAGTGAAACAGGGCTTGGAACCGGGGAGCTGTTTTTT
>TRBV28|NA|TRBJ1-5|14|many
CASSFRISNQPQHF
TGTGCCAGCAGTTTTAGAATAAGCAATCAGCCCCAGCATTTT
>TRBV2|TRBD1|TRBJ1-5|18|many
CASSELGQFPSINQPQHF
TGTGCCAGCAGTGAATTGGGACAGTTCCCTTCGATCAATCAGCCCCAGCATTTT
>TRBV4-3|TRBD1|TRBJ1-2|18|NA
CASSQGIVQGGSSYGYTF
TGCGCCAGCAGCCAAGGGATTGTTCAGGGGGGTTCGTCCTATGGCTACACCTTC
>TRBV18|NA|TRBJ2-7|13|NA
CASSPSQGDEQYF
TGTGCCAGCTCACCGTCGCAGGGCGACGAGCAGTACTTC
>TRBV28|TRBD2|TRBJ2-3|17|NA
CASSSGLAGEVTDTQYF
TGTGCCAGCAGCTCCGGACTAGCGGGAGAAGTGACAGATACGCAGTATTTT
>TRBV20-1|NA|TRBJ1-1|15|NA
CSANPLGVLNTEAFF
TGCAGTGCTAATCCCCTCGGAGTCCTGAACACTGAAGCTTTCTTT
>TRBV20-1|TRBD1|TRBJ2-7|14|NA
CSAFRDSPTYEQYF
TGCAGTGCTTTCCGGGACAGTCCAACCTACGAGCAGTACTTC
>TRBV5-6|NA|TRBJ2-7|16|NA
CASSAGPSVRSYEQYF
TGTGCCAGCAGCGCCGGCCCTAGCGTCCGCTCCTACGAGCAGTACTTC
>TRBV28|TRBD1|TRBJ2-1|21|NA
CASSPYHGQTGGRSSYNEQFF
TGTGCCAGCAGTCCGTATCATGGTCAGACAGGGGGCCGAAGCTCCTACAATGAGCAGTTCTTC